This entry lists 13 T cell receptor beta chains sequenced from one sample in a study of T-cell reconstitution after alpha-beta-depleted transplantation in children. The library targeted TCRbeta and was prepared with unique molecular identifiers. From the PCR reads, TCRdb called clonotypes with MiXCR, one entry per CDR3 protein. The sample has hundreds of thousands of distinct CDR3 sequences; roughly 17% are singletons. The sequencing here drew on PBMCs from the stem cell graft donor, taken from the stem cell graft. The receptor set was obtained from a human donor who donated a stem cell graft to a child with acute myeloid leukemia.

Note on this clonotype: A junction end diverges from the germline sequence, so it may reflect a read error. This chain uses TRBV30 with TRBJ1-1; no definite D call. Germline V gives CDR1 GTSNPN, CDR2 SVGIG (reference sequence). The CDR3 has 11 amino acids. The CDR3 nucleotides read TGTGCCCGGAGTGTAACCTCTGAAGCTTTCTTT. Its translation is CARSVTSEAFF.

The sample holds a few counts of this clonotype. The V gene is TRBV5-1, the J gene TRBJ2-1, with TRBD1 matching over 7 bases. The V and J ends lost 3 bases and 3 bases, in that order; junction bases with no gene match: 6. This CDR3 is 15 amino acids long. Looked up from germline, CDR1 is SGHRS and CDR2 is YFSETQ. Written as DNA, the CDR3 is TGCGCCAGCAGCTGGGGACAGCCTCTCTACAATGAGCAGTTCTTC. This encodes CASSWGQPLYNEQFF.

This clonotype occurred many times. At one of its ends the junction is not consistent with the germline gene, which may arise from a read error. This chain links TRBV11-2 with TRBJ2-1; D ambiguous. From germline, CDR1 is SGHAT and CDR2 FQNNGV. The CDR3 is 13 amino acids. The CDR3 DNA sequence: TGCGCCAGCAGCTTGGCTTCCTACAATGAGCAGTTCTTC. Amino acids: CASSLASYNEQFF.

This chain joins TRBV20-1 and TRBJ2-5, with D hard to call. The CDR3 covers 11 residues. Germline V gene sequence: CDR1 DFQATT, CDR2 SNEGSKA (reference sequence). V was shortened by 4 bases and J by 4 bases, with 7 bases between the two germline ends. The CDR3 loop is CSAMARETQYF. Written as DNA, the CDR3 is TGCAGTGCTATGGCTCGAGAGACCCAGTACTTC.

The rearrangement links TRBV10-1 to TRBJ2-7; 10 positions match TRBD1. V lost 7 bases and J lost 5; bases outside the gene matches: 23. This CDR3 is built from 19 residues. Looked up from germline, CDR1 is WNHNN and CDR2 is SYGVQD (reference sequence). The CDR3 spells CASISDQLELTGGRHEQYV. The CDR3 DNA sequence: TGCGCCAGCATATCGGACCAACTAGAATTGACAGGGGGCCGGCACGAGCAGTACGTC.

This clonotype was seen many times. The chain recombines TRBV5-6 with TRBJ2-1; TRBD2 is a possible D gene (6 bases). Trimming took 0 bases from V and 9 from J, leaving 10 bases between them. CDR1 SGHDT and CDR2 YYEEEE come from the germline V gene. The CDR3 consists of 13 residues. CDR3 loop: CASSLVAGSEQFF. The CDR3 DNA follows: TGTGCCAGCAGCTTGGTGGCCGGGAGTGAGCAGTTCTTC.

In this sample, this clonotype turned up a few times. The J gene is TRBJ2-4, the V gene TRBV7-2; 7 bases map to TRBD1. The CDR3 loop spans 15 amino acids. Trimming at V came to 0 bases and at J to 5 bases, leaving 4 bases not matched to a gene. CDR1 SGHTA and CDR2 FQGNSA come from the germline V gene. The DNA of the CDR3 is TGTGCCAGCAGCTTAGCGCCGGGACAGCAAAACATTCAGTACTTC. Its translation is CASSLAPGQQNIQYF.

Ten or more counts support this clonotype. The chain has TRBV20-1 and TRBJ2-1; 8 nucleotides line up with TRBD2. The CDR3 is 13 amino acids. Looked up from germline, CDR1 is DFQATT and CDR2 is SNEGSKA (reference sequence). Trimming removed 3 bases from V and 5 bases from J; junction bases left unmatched: 3. Written as DNA, the CDR3 is TGCAGTGCTAGCGGGGGGGCCCACAATGAGCAGTTCTTC. Translated, it gives CSASGGAHNEQFF.

In this sample, this clonotype turned up a few times. This chain uses TRBV9 with TRBJ2-2; the match to TRBD1 covers 7 bases. The CDR3 covers 19 residues. The trim removed 3 bases at V and 1 base at J, leaving 15 bases unmatched. Germline V gene lookup returns CDR1 SGDLS and CDR2 YYNGEE. CDR3 sequence (DNA): TGTGCCAGCAGCGGAACGACAGGGCAGTGGGATAGGAACACCGGGGAGCTGTTTTTT. Amino acids: CASSGTTGQWDRNTGELFF. The whole variable domain, filled in from reference TRBV9 and TRBJ2-2, reads DSGVTQTPKHLITATGQRVTLRCSPRSGDLSVYWYQQSLDQGLQFLIQYYNGEERAKGNILERFSAQQFPDLHSELNLSSLELGDSALYFCASSGTTGQWDRNTGELFFGEGSRLTVL.

In this sample, this clonotype turned up a few times. J is TRBJ1-2 and V is TRBV20-1; 8 bases map to TRBD1. V gave up 3 bases and J gave up 3 bases; unmatched junction bases: 6. Germline lookup yields CDR1 DFQATT and CDR2 SNEGSKA (reference sequence). This CDR3 spans 14 amino acids. The CDR3 sequence: CSARKQGEDYGYTF. The CDR3 bases are TGCAGTGCTAGGAAACAGGGGGAGGACTATGGCTACACCTTC.

This chain connects TRBV5-5 to TRBJ2-5; 11 bases match TRBD2. This CDR3 comprises 13 residues. V lost 2 bases, J lost 8 bases, and 2 bases stayed unmatched. Germline loops: CDR1 SGHKS, CDR2 YYEKEE (reference sequence). DNA for the CDR3: TGTGCCAGCAGCTTAGGACTAGCGGGTACCCAGTACTTC. Translated: CASSLGLAGTQYF.

This clonotype turned up a few times. The J gene is TRBJ2-7, the V gene TRBV20-1, with a weak D call TRBD1 (6 bases). This CDR3 is built from 13 residues. V was trimmed by 3 bases and J by 0 bases, leaving 9 bases between them. From germline, CDR1 is DFQATT and CDR2 SNEGSKA (reference sequence). CDR3 coding DNA: TGCAGTGCTAGTATAGGGGGCTCCTACGAGCAGTACGTC. This translates into CSASIGGSYEQYV.

The V gene is TRBV14, the J gene TRBJ2-3, with a weak D call TRBD1 (5 bases). This CDR3 contains 14 residues. The germline V and J ends were trimmed by 7 bases and 2 bases, with 13 bases remaining between them. Germline V CDR1 and CDR2: SGHDN, FVKESK. CDR3 loop: CASKGVYLTDTQYF. The CDR3 DNA reads as TGTGCCAGCAAAGGGGTCTACCTCACAGATACGCAGTATTTT. Complete variable domain (other parts from reference TRBV14 and TRBJ2-3): EAGVTQFPSHSVIEKGQTVTLRCDPISGHDNLYWYRRVMGKEIKFLLHFVKESKQDESGMPNNRFLAERTGGTYSTLKVQPAELEDSGVYFCASKGVYLTDTQYFGPGTRLTVL.